A single sample gave rise to the 25 T cell receptor beta chains below, sequenced in a study of T cell responses to AZD1222 COVID-19 vaccine. Assay used: immunoSEQ multiplex PCR; TCRdb lists only in-frame clones, some missing. The table lists more than 140,000 clones, roughly 90% of them singletons. The sample was peripheral blood, taken on day 0 of AZD1222 vaccination. The receptors derive from an adult in good health.

V usage is TRBV5-1 and J usage is TRBJ1-2; tentative D call: TRBD1 (5 bases). The CDR3 runs 13 residues. Germline CDR1 and CDR2: SGHRS and YFSETQ. V lost 0 bases and J 5 bases, leaving 8 bases between the germline ends. The CDR3 reads CASSLEGEYGYTF. For the CDR3, the DNA is TGCGCCAGCAGCTTGGAAGGGGAGTATGGCTACACCTTC.

V and J are TRBV6-2 or TRBV6-3 and TRBJ2-7; no definite D call. The CDR3 runs 11 residues. Germline assignment: CDR1 MNHEY and CDR2 SVGEGT. Trimming stripped 2 bases from V and 10 bases from J, with 9 bases between. The CDR3 bases are TGTGCCAGCAGTTACGAAGGCAGCCAGTACTTC. Residues: CASSYEGSQYF.

This clone appeared once. The chain couples TRBV6-5 to TRBJ2-7; TRBD1 matches at 10 bases. Germline V gives CDR1 MNHEY, CDR2 SVGAGI. CDR3 size: 16 residues. V was pared by 3 bases and J by 0 bases, with 5 bases of the junction left unmatched. This CDR3 is CASSYWTGGFSYEQYF. Written as DNA, the CDR3 is TGTGCCAGCAGTTATTGGACAGGGGGGTTCTCCTACGAGCAGTACTTC.

In this sample, this clone turned up a few times. The V gene is TRBV13, the J gene TRBJ2-5; TRBD1 aligns across 10 bases. V dropped 5 bases and J dropped 5; count of bases not matched to a gene: 5. CDR1 is PRHDT, CDR2 FYEKMQ, per germline (reference sequence). The CDR3 is made up of 14 amino acids. The CDR3: CASSPDRGLETQYF. The CDR3, as DNA: TGTGCCAGCAGCCCAGACAGGGGGCTTGAGACCCAGTACTTC.

This chain connects TRBV9 to TRBJ1-2; 8 bases align to TRBD1. The germline gives CDR1 SGDLS, CDR2 YYNGEE. Trimming took 5 bases from V and 8 from J; bases not matched to a gene: 8. The CDR3 has 13 amino acids. As DNA, the CDR3 is TGTGCCAGCAGTTTGGACAGGGTGGGCGGCTACACCTTC. This codes for CASSLDRVGGYTF.

This clone has just a few counts. The chain combines TRBV9 with TRBJ1-2; 9 bases map to TRBD1. Trimming took 4 bases from V and 10 from J; bases not matched to a gene: 14. The V gene's germline CDR1 is SGDLS and CDR2 YYNGEE. The CDR3 has 15 residues. The CDR3 loop is CASSPSTLRTGDYTF. The CDR3 DNA is TGTGCCAGCAGCCCCAGTACTTTGCGGACAGGGGACTACACCTTC.

The V and J genes are TRBV4-2 and TRBJ2-2; D is unclear. V was shortened by 0 bases and J by 3 bases, with 8 bases between the two germline ends. This CDR3 spans 15 amino acids. The germline CDR1 and CDR2 sequences are LGHNA and YNFKEQ. The CDR3 DNA follows: TGTGCCAGCAGCCAAGATGTCTGGGACACCGGGGAGCTGTTTTTT. Its protein is CASSQDVWDTGELFF.

The rearrangement links TRBV18 to TRBJ2-7; 7 bases line up with TRBD2. J gave up 7 bases and V 3 bases, and 12 bases lay outside the gene matches. Looked up from germline, CDR1 is KGHSH and CDR2 is LQKENI. This CDR3 is built from 15 residues. As DNA, the CDR3 is TGTGCCAGCTCACCCGCAAGGACTAGTGCGAGTGAGCAGTACTTC. As protein: CASSPARTSASEQYF.

This chain uses TRBV28 with TRBJ2-1; TRBD2 agrees at 10 bases. The CDR3 covers 14 residues. Losses at the gene ends were 7 bases for V and 3 bases for J; bases not matched to a gene: 3. Germline V gives CDR1 MDHEN, CDR2 SYDVKM. The chain's CDR3 is CASTLAGSYNEQFF. CDR3 coding DNA: TGTGCCAGCACACTAGCGGGGAGCTACAATGAGCAGTTCTTC.

The DNA of the CDR3 is TGTGCCAGCAGTTCAGGACAGGGATCCTATCAGCCCCAGCATTTT. This translates into CASSSGQGSYQPQHF. This chain uses TRBV28 with TRBJ1-5; TRBD1 matches at 8 bases. CDR3 length: 15 residues. Unmatched junction bases numbered 7, after V lost 4 bases and J lost 5 bases. The germline V gene has CDR1 MDHEN and CDR2 SYDVKM.

The V call is TRBV3-1 (or the pseudogene TRBV3-2), the J call TRBJ1-2; tentatively, D is TRBD1 (5 bases). Trimming shortened V by 2 bases and J by 4 bases, and 14 bases separated the two germline ends. Germline assignment: CDR1 LGHDT and CDR2 YNNKEL (reference sequence). There are 15 residues in the CDR3. In DNA form, the CDR3 reads TGTGCCAGCAGCCAAACAAATTGGGGCGCCTATGGCTACACCTTC. Protein sequence: CASSQTNWGAYGYTF.

This clone has just a few counts. This rearrangement joins TRBV21-1 to TRBJ1-4; the D segment call TRBD1 is taken from the table without a DNA check. TRBV21-1 is annotated as a pseudogene. CDR3 length: 17 residues. The CDR3 here is CASSRQGARSTNEKLFF. The DNA of the CDR3 is TGTGCCAGCAGCCGACAGGGGGCGAGATCGACTAATGAAAAACTGTTTTTT.

The V and J genes are TRBV5-1 and TRBJ1-6; the match to TRBD1 covers 7 bases. CDR3 length equals 13 residues. V dropped 2 bases and J dropped 8; count of bases not matched to a gene: 1. In germline, CDR1 is SGHRS, CDR2 YFSETQ. DNA for the CDR3: TGCGCCAGCAGCTTCGACAGGGATTCACCCCTCCACTTT. Its protein product is CASSFDRDSPLHF.

CDR3: CASSPGLAAFKNEQFF. CDR3 coding DNA: TGTGCCAGCAGCCCCGGACTAGCGGCGTTTAAAAATGAGCAGTTCTTC. V usage is TRBV2 and J usage is TRBJ2-1; 10 bases fit TRBD2. In germline, CDR1 is SNHLY, CDR2 FYNNEI. This CDR3 has 16 amino acids. V was clipped by 6 bases and J by 7 bases; unmatched bases: 12.

The chain carries TRBV28 and TRBJ2-2; D is undetermined. V shed 5 bases and J shed 4 bases, with 14 bases lying between them. Germline CDR1 reads MDHEN; CDR2 reads SYDVKM. The CDR3 covers 15 residues. As DNA, the CDR3 is TGTGCCAGCAGTGCTAACCTTCTGGGCACCGGGGAGCTGTTTTTT. This codes for CASSANLLGTGELFF.

In its sample, this clone was seen once. The J gene is TRBJ2-1, the V gene TRBV7-3, with D perhaps being TRBD1 or TRBD2 (6 bases each). Germline V CDR1 and CDR2: SGHTA, FQGTGA. This CDR3 spans 16 amino acids. The V and J ends lost 1 base and 7 bases respectively, with 17 bases between them. DNA of the CDR3: TGTGCCAGCAGCTTAAGGGGGGCTTCGCCTCTTAATGAGCAGTTCTTC. Translation: CASSLRGASPLNEQFF.

The chain couples TRBV2 to TRBJ1-1; D is unclear. The CDR3 spans 13 residues. V was trimmed by 7 bases and J by 6 bases, leaving 15 bases between them. The germline gives CDR1 SNHLY, CDR2 FYNNEI. CDR3 amino acids: CASTALSYSEAFF. CDR3 sequence (DNA): TGTGCCAGCACAGCCCTTAGTTACTCTGAAGCTTTCTTT.

CDR3 region: CASERAVDEKLFF. CDR3 nucleotides: TGTGCCAGCGAAAGGGCGGTAGATGAAAAACTGTTTTTT. This chain connects TRBV28 to TRBJ1-4; D call uncertain. Per germline, CDR1 MDHEN and CDR2 SYDVKM. This CDR3 region has 13 residues. Trimming cost V 8 bases and J 6 bases, with 13 bases left between them.

This sequence joins TRBV21-1 and TRBJ2-7; the table's D call of TRBD1 was not tested on the DNA. TRBV21-1 is a documented pseudogene. The length of the CDR3 is 14 residues. The CDR3 DNA is TGTGCCAGCAGCAAAGCGCGGACAATACTCGAGCAGTACTTC. It yields the protein CASSKARTILEQYF.

The CDR3 protein is CASSLSEAVKQFF. The CDR3 DNA reads as TGTGCCAGCAGCTTATCGGAAGCGGTTAAGCAGTTCTTC. The chain couples TRBV11-2 to TRBJ2-1, with a weak D call TRBD2 (5 bases). V shed 2 bases and J shed 11 bases, with 13 bases lying between them. The CDR3 extends over 13 amino acids. The germline V gene has CDR1 SGHAT and CDR2 FQNNGV.

The rearrangement uses TRBV6-6 and TRBJ2-7, with D maybe TRBD2 (5 bases). There are 12 residues in the CDR3. Trimming cost V 7 bases and J 4 bases, with 11 bases left between them. Germline CDR1 and CDR2: MNHNY and SVGAGI (reference sequence). The CDR3 reads CASTQEGYEQYF. CDR3 nucleotide sequence: TGTGCCAGCACCCAAGAGGGATACGAGCAGTACTTC.

This clone was observed a single time. The chain links TRBV27 to TRBJ2-7; TRBD2 matches 10 bases. J lost 3 bases, V lost 6 bases, and 8 bases had no gene match. The CDR3 spans 15 residues. CDR1 MNHEY and CDR2 SMNVEV come from the germline V gene (reference sequence). As DNA, the CDR3 is TGTGCCAGCAGACGAACTAGCGGGAACCTCTACGAGCAGTACTTC. Translation gives CASRRTSGNLYEQYF.

The gene calls are TRBV28 and TRBJ1-5; 9 nucleotides agree with TRBD1. The CDR3 consists of 16 residues. J lost 6 bases, V lost 5 bases, and 11 bases had no gene match. Germline CDR1 is MDHEN and CDR2 is SYDVKM. The CDR3 DNA follows: TGTGCCAGCAGTGACATCCGGGACAGGGTCCCTCAGCCCCAGCATTTT. Protein: CASSDIRDRVPQPQHF.

Comment on this clone: The identical CDR3 is also encoded by other nucleotide sequences in the sample. V gene TRBV18 combines with J gene TRBJ1-1, with D uncertain. Germline CDR1 and CDR2: KGHSH and LQKENI. CDR3 length equals 14 residues. V was pared by 3 bases and J by 1 base, with 9 bases between. The CDR3 is CASSPGRQNTEAFF. The CDR3 nucleotides read TGTGCCAGCTCACCCGGACGGCAGAACACTGAAGCTTTCTTT.

V is TRBV6-1 and J is TRBJ2-1, with 14 bases that match TRBD2. J gave up 2 bases and V 2 bases, and 5 bases lay outside the gene matches. Germline assignment: CDR1 MNHNS and CDR2 SASEGT. CDR3 length equals 18 residues. DNA of the CDR3: TGTGCCAGCAGTGAAATTGGGGGACTAGCGGGAGCCTACAATGAGCAGTTCTTC. Protein: CASSEIGGLAGAYNEQFF.